This T cell receptor beta chain was sequenced for a study of neurological immune-mediated disorders. This CDR3 is built from 14 residues. Trimming stripped 5 bases from V and 2 bases from J, with 13 bases between. Germline CDR1 MNHNY, CDR2 SVGAGI (reference sequence). As for the cDNA, it was generated by 5'RACE with 10-nucleotide random UMIs. Every sequencing run produced over 190 million TCR-beta sequences, and the sequences from any one run covered 15-18 subjects. TCRdb ran MiXCR on the 5' RACE reads and lists one entry per CDR3 protein. The table records 71,000 or so distinct CDR3 sequences, roughly an eighth of them present only once. As to time point: longitudinal time-point 1 (baseline).

This TCR derives from a female donor with HTLV-1-associated myelopathy (HAM/TSP). The rearrangement joins TRBV6-6 to TRBJ2-7; weak D call: TRBD1 (6 bases). The sequencing input was PBMCs. This chain's CDR3 is CASSPPGVPYEQYF. CDR3 in DNA: TGTGCCAGCAGTCCCCCAGGGGTCCCCTACGAGCAGTACTTC.